The 6 T cell receptor beta chains given below trace back to one sample, sequenced in a study of T cells in localized non-small cell lung cancer. TCRdb's copy holds only in-frame clones and misses some; the assay was immunoSEQ multiplex PCR. The table has 35,000 to 40,000 clones, roughly four fifths seen once. This material consisted of peripheral blood, taken before any cancer treatment. Receptors originate from a male donor at least 60 years old with stage III squamous cell lung carcinoma.

In this sample, this clone turned up once. The chain carries TRBV4-1 and TRBJ1-6; no definite D call. V shed 0 bases and J shed 0 bases, with 12 bases lying between them. The CDR3 runs to 18 residues. Germline V gives CDR1 MGHRA, CDR2 YSYEKL. Here the CDR3 DNA reads TGCGCCAGCAGCCAAGATGTTTCGGGAAGCTCCTATAATTCACCCCTCCACTTT. Its translation: CASSQDVSGSSYNSPLHF.

The chain combines TRBV5-4 with TRBJ1-1; a possible D gene is TRBD1 (6 bases). CDR3 length equals 15 residues. The germline V gene encodes CDR1 SGHNT and CDR2 YYREEE (reference sequence). V was cut by 1 base and J by 0 bases, with 10 bases left in between. CDR3 sequence reads: CASSLSQGMNTEAFF. In nucleotides, the CDR3 is TGTGCCAGCAGCTTGAGTCAGGGGATGAACACTGAAGCTTTCTTT.

V usage is TRBV18 and J usage is TRBJ2-4, with a tentative D call TRBD1 (6 bases). This CDR3 has 13 residues. V was cut by 6 bases and J by 8 bases, with 14 bases left in between. CDR1 is KGHSH and CDR2 is LQKENI in the germline V gene. CDR3 region: CASSPPRGDIQYF. DNA of the CDR3: TGTGCCAGCTCCCCCCCCAGGGGTGACATTCAGTACTTC.

The rearrangement links TRBV19 to TRBJ2-2; possibly TRBD1 for D (7 bases). The CDR3 is made up of 16 amino acids. V was pared by 1 base and J by 7 bases, with 16 bases between. The germline V gene encodes CDR1 LNHDA and CDR2 SQIVND (reference sequence). DNA for the CDR3: TGTGCCAGTAGTATAGCGGAGGGGGCTAGTGGCGGGGAGCTGTTTTTT. Its protein product is CASSIAEGASGGELFF.

The J gene is TRBJ2-5, the V gene TRBV5-6; no definite D call. Germline V gene data show CDR1 as SGHDT and CDR2 as YYEEEE. Trimming removed 4 bases at V and 0 bases at J, with 10 bases between. The CDR3 runs to 14 residues. Here the CDR3 reads CASSPWGYQETQYF. The CDR3 nucleotides read TGTGCCAGCAGCCCCTGGGGATACCAAGAGACCCAGTACTTC.

The chain links TRBV18 to TRBJ2-1, with D possibly TRBD1 on 6 matching bases. Germline CDR1 is KGHSH and CDR2 is LQKENI. This CDR3 has 15 residues. The germline V and J ends were trimmed by 3 bases and 0 bases, with 9 bases remaining between them. CDR3 sequence (DNA): TGTGCCAGCTCACCGGGACAAGCCTCCTACAATGAGCAGTTCTTC. Its translation: CASSPGQASYNEQFF. Based on the CDR3 plus reference TRBV18 and TRBJ2-1, the full variable domain is NAGVMQNPRHLVRRRGQEARLRCSPMKGHSHVYWYRQLPEEGLKFMVYLQKENIIDESGMPKERFSAEFPKEGPSILRIQQVVRGDSAAYFCASSPGQASYNEQFFGPGTRLTVL.